Shown below are 19 T cell receptor beta chains from a single sample sequenced in a study of spatial heterogeneity in lung cancer. From the 5' RACE reads, TCRdb called clonotypes with MiXCR, one entry per CDR3 protein. This sample has about 13,000 distinct CDR3 sequences, with just over 5% found just once. The antigens of these receptors remain unknown. Study-level findings and limits: Counts that tracked tumor mutation counts were those of expanded intratumoral alpha and beta TCRs.

Time point described: sample taken at primary tumor resection. The sample in question was lung tumor tissue, obtained at surgery. The receptors were sampled from a male donor with early-stage non-small cell lung cancer.

This clonotype has ten or more counts. Since it is a stray read in a library aimed at alpha chains, this beta chain has a size that is not meaningful. The rearrangement uses TRBV7-2 and TRBJ2-2, with TRBD1 as a possible D gene (6 bases). The CDR3 spans 14 residues. Germline values: CDR1 SGHTA, CDR2 FQGNSA. V was shortened by 3 bases and J by 6 bases, with 11 bases between the two germline ends. DNA of the CDR3: TGTGCCAGCAGCTTCATACAGGGATCCGGGGAGCTGTTTTTT. Protein sequence: CASSFIQGSGELFF.

This clonotype was counted at least ten times. This beta chain represents an off-target read in a library built for alpha chains; its size is of limited meaning. The V gene is TRBV6-5, the J gene TRBJ2-3, with D unclear. Germline V gene lookup returns CDR1 MNHEY and CDR2 SVGAGI. V was cut by 5 bases and J by 0 bases, with 24 bases left in between. CDR3 length: 19 amino acids. The CDR3 nucleotides are TGTGCCAGCAGTCCATGGCCCTTCTTGCTTCCGTCTAGCACAGATACGCAGTATTTT. It codes for CASSPWPFLLPSSTDTQYF.

This clonotype was found many times. Being off target in a library aimed at alpha chains, this beta chain has a size of little meaning. The J gene is TRBJ1-5, the V gene TRBV7-9; maybe TRBD1 (5 bases). The CDR3 loop spans 17 amino acids. Germline CDR1 and CDR2: SEHNR and FQNEAQ (reference sequence). Between the trimmed V and J ends, which lost 3 bases and 2 bases, there was a span of 17 bases. The CDR3 sequence: CASSFRLEGTGNQPQHF. The CDR3 DNA follows: TGTGCCAGCAGCTTTCGGTTAGAGGGGACGGGCAATCAGCCCCAGCATTTT.

This clonotype was seen many times. This beta chain lies outside the target of a library built for alpha chains; its clone size means little. The V call is TRBV6-1, the J call TRBJ1-1; D may be TRBD1 (5 bases). The germline gives CDR1 MNHNS, CDR2 SASEGT. The V end lost 8 bases, the J end lost 1 base, and 8 bases lay between the germline ends. This CDR3 has 12 amino acids. Here the CDR3 DNA reads TGTGCCAGCGGGAGGGGGAACACTGAAGCTTTCTTT. The encoded protein is CASGRGNTEAFF.

This clonotype is medium-sized within its sample. A library prepared for alpha chains yielded this beta chain as an off-target read; its size is of little meaning. The gene calls are TRBV27 and TRBJ2-1, with 8 bases lining up with TRBD2. Looked up from germline, CDR1 is MNHEY and CDR2 is SMNVEV (reference sequence). Trimming at V came to 10 bases and at J to 5 bases, leaving 19 bases not matched to a gene. The CDR3 contains 17 residues. CDR3 sequence: CATRSSGVSGRNNEQFF. The CDR3, as DNA: TGTGCCACCAGGAGTAGCGGGGTTTCGGGCCGCAACAATGAGCAGTTCTTC.

In regard to this clonotype: This beta chain is an unintended read in a library built for alpha chains; its size means little. The chain recombines TRBV4-1 with TRBJ2-7; 10 bases line up with TRBD1. There are 16 residues in the CDR3. V trimming: 4 bases; J trimming: 7 bases; junction bases outside the gene matches: 13. The germline CDR1 and CDR2 sequences are MGHRA and YSYEKL. CDR3 sequence reads: CASSLASGTGEREQYF. CDR3 coding DNA: TGCGCCAGCAGCCTTGCGTCCGGGACAGGGGAAAGGGAGCAGTACTTC.

This clonotype was observed at least ten times. A library made for alpha chains picked up this beta chain off target, so its size means little. The gene calls are TRBV6-1 and TRBJ1-1; unclear D gene. Looked up from germline, CDR1 is MNHNS and CDR2 is SASEGT. This CDR3 is 14 amino acids long. With 3 bases removed from V and 7 bases from J, the gap between germline ends came to 15 bases. The CDR3 loop reads CASSDFGSTLEAFF. The CDR3 nucleotides read TGTGCCAGCAGTGACTTCGGCAGTACGCTTGAAGCTTTCTTT.

Concerning this clonotype itself: This beta chain is off target for a library built for alpha chains, so its abundance means little. The chain couples TRBV6-2 or TRBV6-3 to TRBJ2-3; TRBD1 is a possible D gene (6 bases). V lost 6 bases and J 4 bases, leaving 23 bases between the germline ends. The germline CDR1 and CDR2 sequences are MNHEY and SVGEGT. CDR3 length: 17 residues. As DNA, the CDR3 is TGTGCCAGCAGCCAACTCCAGGGGTGGGTTCGCGCAGATACGCAGTATTTT. Its protein product is CASSQLQGWVRADTQYF.

This clonotype was seen a few times. For a library built for alpha chains, this beta chain is a stray read; little rests on its size. The chain combines TRBV11-3 with TRBJ2-1, with 7 bases matching TRBD2. There are 14 residues in the CDR3. In germline, CDR1 is SGHNT, CDR2 YENEEA. Trimming cost V 3 bases and J 8 bases; bases outside gene matches: 7. The CDR3 region has the DNA TGTGCCAGCAGCTTCGGACTAGTTGGCGATGAGCAGTTCTTC. Its translation: CASSFGLVGDEQFF.

This clonotype has a count of ten or more. The library was built for alpha chains, so this beta chain is an off-target read and its size means little. The V and J genes are TRBV28 and TRBJ1-2; 10 bases agree with TRBD1. Per the germline V gene, CDR1 is MDHEN and CDR2 is SYDVKM. The junction had 9 bases not matched to a gene; V was cut back by 5 bases and J by 3 bases. The CDR3 loop spans 16 amino acids. The CDR3 spells CASSVAGTGVYYGYTF. The DNA for the CDR3 is TGTGCCAGCAGTGTCGCCGGGACAGGGGTCTACTATGGCTACACCTTC.

This clonotype was seen a handful of times. The library was prepared for alpha chains; this beta chain is a stray read, so its frequency means little. The gene calls are TRBV5-1 and TRBJ2-7; D is unresolved. This CDR3 contains 13 residues. The germline V and J ends were trimmed by 2 bases and 7 bases, with 13 bases remaining between them. The germline gives CDR1 SGHRS, CDR2 YFSETQ. Here the CDR3 DNA reads TGCGCCAGCAGCTTCGGAACCTCTGGAGAGCAGTACTTC. It is translated as CASSFGTSGEQYF.

This clonotype was observed many times. Germline and junction disagree at one end, which may indicate a read error. Since the library was made to target alpha chains, this beta chain is a stray read and its abundance is not meaningful. The gene calls are TRBV2 and TRBJ2-1; 11 positions match TRBD1. This CDR3 is 11 amino acids long. Germline CDR1 and CDR2: SNHLY and FYNNEI. The CDR3 DNA reads TGTGCCAGCAGTGTACGGGACAGGGGGATTTTC. Translating it yields CASSVRDRGIF.

This clonotype was counted ten times or more. This beta chain turned up in a library designed for alpha chains; as an off-target read, its abundance says little. The chain employs TRBV12-3 or TRBV12-4 and TRBJ2-5; D uncertain. The CDR3 is 11 amino acids. V lost 3 bases to trimming and J lost 5 bases, with 4 bases between them. The CDR3 reads CASSLYETQYF. The CDR3 region has the DNA TGTGCCAGCAGTTTGTACGAGACCCAGTACTTC.

This clonotype was seen repeatedly, ten times or more. This beta chain is a stray sequence in a library constructed for alpha chains; its clone size is not meaningful. The CDR3 bases are TGTGCCAGCTCACGGATTGTCAAAAACATTCAGTACTTC. The encoded protein is CASSRIVKNIQYF. J is TRBJ2-4 and V is TRBV18; D unclear. Germline V gene lookup returns CDR1 KGHSH and CDR2 LQKENI. Trimming removed 4 bases at V and 3 bases at J, with 7 bases between. The CDR3 is 13 residues long.

Concerning this clonotype: This beta chain appears as a stray read in a library generated for alpha chains; its size is not informative. The genes are TRBV30 and TRBJ1-2; D is unclear. Germline V gives CDR1 GTSNPN, CDR2 SVGIG (reference sequence). The CDR3 spans 11 residues. V shed 0 bases and J shed 7 bases, with 6 bases lying between them. CDR3 in amino acids: CAWSVYLGYTF. CDR3 sequence (DNA): TGTGCCTGGAGTGTCTACCTTGGCTACACCTTC.

This clonotype was picked up a small number of times. This beta chain came through as a stray read in a library set up for alpha chains, and its size says little. The genes are TRBV7-8 and TRBJ2-5, with D possibly TRBD2 on 6 matching bases. Trimming took off 5 bases at V and 1 base at J, with 17 bases between the two ends. Germline loops: CDR1 SGHVS, CDR2 FQNEAQ. CDR3 length: 16 amino acids. CDR3 region: CASSVEVGGPQETQYF. DNA for the CDR3: TGTGCCAGCAGCGTCGAGGTGGGGGGACCCCAAGAGACCCAGTACTTC.

Concerning this clonotype: For a library built for alpha chains, this beta chain is a stray read; little rests on its size. This chain connects TRBV7-9 to TRBJ2-2, with 8 bases matching TRBD1. V trimming: 5 bases; J trimming: 0 bases; junction bases outside the gene matches: 2. This CDR3 is 15 amino acids long. Germline CDR1 is SEHNR and CDR2 is FQNEAQ (reference sequence). This CDR3 is CASSPGGSNTGELFF. The CDR3 region has the DNA TGTGCCAGCAGCCCAGGGGGCTCGAACACCGGGGAGCTGTTTTTT.

This clonotype was observed at least ten times. As an off-target read in a library built for alpha chains, this beta chain has a frequency of little significance. The gene calls are TRBV5-5 and TRBJ2-3, with a possible D match to TRBD1 (6 bases). Germline V gives CDR1 SGHKS, CDR2 YYEKEE (reference sequence). The CDR3 totals 15 residues. Trimming cost V 3 bases and J 2 bases, with 13 bases left between them. The CDR3 nucleotides read TGTGCCAGCAGCTCCGGACAGTTTCTCACAGATACGCAGTATTTT. This encodes CASSSGQFLTDTQYF.

Ten or more counts support this clonotype. This beta chain slipped into a library made for alpha chains as a stray read, so its size is not meaningful. This sequence joins TRBV28 and TRBJ2-3, with D possibly being TRBD2 (6 bases). This CDR3 is built from 16 residues. Trimming stripped 5 bases from V and 1 base from J, with 16 bases between. Germline CDR1 reads MDHEN; CDR2 reads SYDVKM. The CDR3 loop is CASSPMWGDGTDTQYF. CDR3 bases: TGTGCCAGCAGTCCCATGTGGGGGGACGGCACAGATACGCAGTATTTT.